This T cell receptor (beta chain) was sequenced in a study of identical twins. Study-level results: Invariant T cells like MAIT and iNKT could partly confound the zero-insertion analyses. Researchers reported excess low generation probability among twin-shared out-of-frame alpha sequences.

This clonotype was observed a handful of times. Its cognate antigen is unknown. The CDR3 runs 16 residues. Germline-derived CDR1 and CDR2 are MDHEN and SYDVKM. The V and J ends lost 4 bases and 10 bases, in that order; junction bases with no gene match: 11. MiXCR was run by TCRdb on the 5' RACE reads, yielding one entry per CDR3 protein. The table lists 420,000 or so distinct CDR3 sequences, roughly 18% of them singletons. J is TRBJ2-1 and V is TRBV28, with 12 bases matching TRBD1. The clonotype was recovered from a man between 45 and 60 years old in good health. Sequenced input: naive T cells sorted from blood. CDR3 nucleotide sequence: TGTGCCAGCAGTTCCTCCGGGACAGGGGGCCTCTGGGAGCAGTTCTTC. Amino acid sequence: CASSSSGTGGLWEQFF.